This T cell receptor (beta chain) came from a study of T cell responses to AZD1222 COVID-19 vaccine. The protocol was immunoSEQ multiplex PCR, while the TCRdb copy is restricted to in-frame clones and leaves out a portion. The data contain about 150,000 clones, approximately 85% of them singletons. This CDR3 is built from 17 residues. General observations from the study: Dominant CD4 TCR responses targeted spike regions 160-218 and 743-854.

A word on this clone: The antigen is not known.

The chain joins TRBV21-1 to TRBJ2-5; the table's D gene call, TRBD2, was not cross checked with the DNA. TRBV21-1 is a recognized pseudogene. This receptor was obtained from an adult in good health. The sequencing used peripheral blood, collected on day 0 of AZD1222 vaccination. The DNA of the CDR3 is TGTGCCAGCAGCAAAGGCCGACTAGCGGCGCCAAGAATCCCCCCCCACTTC. Amino acid sequence: CASSKGRLAAPRIPPHF.